The entry that follows covers one T cell receptor beta chain sequence. Losses at the gene ends were 0 bases for V and 0 bases for J; bases not matched to a gene: 7. The germline gives CDR1 MGHRA, CDR2 YSYEKL. The CDR3 is 17 amino acids. Clones were sequenced by immunoSEQ multiplex PCR, and TCRdb holds only the in-frame ones, with some missing. This sample yields 300,000 or so clones, of which 85% to 90% are seen a single time; about 4% belongs to the top ten. This sample was included in a study of blood T cell repertoires in COVID-19. The sequence came from a woman aged 40 to 50 with acute or convalescent COVID-19. The source material was peripheral blood. The rearrangement joins TRBV4-1 to TRBJ2-5; TRBD2 agrees at 7 bases. CDR3: CASSQDGSSGDQETQYF. The DNA of the CDR3 is TGCGCCAGCAGCCAAGATGGGTCTAGCGGCGACCAAGAGACCCAGTACTTC.